These 22 T cell receptor beta chains share one sample of origin, sequenced in a study of identical twins. MiXCR, run by TCRdb on the 5' RACE reads, gives a single entry per CDR3 protein. Of 500,000 to 650,000 distinct CDR3 sequences listed, just over 7% were seen once; the top ten hold 1.6%. This sample was also put to use in a study of yellow fever vaccine responses in identical twins.

Material: PBMCs. These receptor sequences come from a woman under 30 in good health.

This clonotype was recorded a few times. This rearrangement joins TRBV3-1 to TRBJ1-1; the D is unclear. The CDR3 has 12 amino acids. Trimming took 4 bases from V and 10 from J, leaving 13 bases between them. In germline, CDR1 is LGHDT, CDR2 YNNKEL (reference sequence). The CDR3 sequence is CASSLRTRRAFF. CDR3 bases: TGTGCCAGCAGCCTCCGGACGAGGCGAGCTTTCTTT.

V gene TRBV6-5 combines with J gene TRBJ2-2; D ambiguous. In germline, CDR1 is MNHEY, CDR2 SVGAGI. The CDR3 extends over 15 amino acids. The V end lost 0 bases, the J end lost 1 base, and 6 bases lay between the germline ends. This CDR3 is CASSYSFLNTGELFF. DNA for the CDR3: TGTGCCAGCAGTTACTCGTTTTTGAACACCGGGGAGCTGTTTTTT.

This chain joins TRBV5-1 and TRBJ2-2, with TRBD1 identical over 8 bases. The germline CDR1 and CDR2 sequences are SGHRS and YFSETQ. Trimming at V came to 3 bases and at J to 3 bases, leaving 4 bases not matched to a gene. This CDR3 has 15 residues. The CDR3 here is CASSYRGSDTGELFF. The CDR3 bases are TGCGCCAGCAGCTACAGGGGGTCGGACACCGGGGAGCTGTTTTTT.

This clonotype came up many times. The chain links TRBV5-5 to TRBJ2-1; 9 nucleotides align to TRBD2. Germline assignment: CDR1 SGHKS and CDR2 YYEKEE (reference sequence). Germline trimming cut 4 bases from V and 5 bases from J; bases unmatched to any gene: 10. The CDR3 covers 16 residues. The CDR3 DNA follows: TGTGCCAGCAGCACCCCCACGACTAGCGGAAACAATGAGCAGTTCTTC. This encodes CASSTPTTSGNNEQFF. Variable domain in full (rest from reference TRBV5-5 and TRBJ2-1): DAGVTQSPTHLIKTRGQQVTLRCSPISGHKSVSWYQQVLGQGPQFIFQYYEKEERGRGNFPDRFSARQFPNYSSELNVNALLLGDSALYLCASSTPTTSGNNEQFFGPGTRLTVL.

The table lists this clonotype with many counts. The gene calls are TRBV12-3 or TRBV12-4 and TRBJ2-2; D call uncertain. V was cut by 5 bases and J by 1 base, with 17 bases left in between. The CDR3 sequence is 17 residues long. CDR3 bases: TGTGCCAGCAGTCCTCGTTTAGGGCCTAAGAACACCGGGGAGCTGTTTTTT. Protein sequence: CASSPRLGPKNTGELFF.

This clonotype came up a few times. The chain employs TRBV19 and TRBJ2-3; possible D gene TRBD1, 5 bases. Trimming took off 3 bases at V and 2 bases at J, with 12 bases between the two ends. Germline V lookup: CDR1 LNHDA, CDR2 SQIVND (reference sequence). The CDR3 runs to 15 residues. For the CDR3, the DNA is TGTGCCAGTAGTATCAAACAGGAGCACACAGATACGCAGTATTTT. This translates into CASSIKQEHTDTQYF.

The CDR3 reads CAISRESSYNEQFF. CDR3 DNA: TGTGCCATCAGTCGAGAAAGCTCCTACAATGAGCAGTTCTTC. The chain joins TRBV10-3 to TRBJ2-1; D remains unclear. V shed 5 bases and J shed 0 bases, with 8 bases lying between them. The CDR3 runs to 14 residues. CDR1 is ENHRY, CDR2 SYGVKD, per germline.

V gene TRBV20-1 combines with J gene TRBJ1-6, with D uncertain. In germline, CDR1 is DFQATT, CDR2 SNEGSKA (reference sequence). The ends were cut back, 3 bases at V and 8 bases at J, with 14 bases in the middle. The CDR3 sequence is 14 residues long. CDR3 region: CSASRPPGDSPLHF. In DNA, the CDR3 is TGCAGTGCTAGCAGACCCCCCGGGGATTCACCCCTCCACTTT.

The rearrangement links TRBV5-1 to TRBJ2-5; TRBD2 agrees at 11 bases. Trimming at V came to 1 base and at J to 3 bases, leaving 5 bases not matched to a gene. CDR3 size: 16 residues. Germline V gives CDR1 SGHRS, CDR2 YFSETQ. The CDR3 DNA is TGCGCCAGCAGCTTGCTAGCGGGAGGTTTCGAAGAGACCCAGTACTTC. It encodes CASSLLAGGFEETQYF.

This clonotype was counted many times. V usage is TRBV27 and J usage is TRBJ2-1; 9 bases fit TRBD2. The junction had 5 bases not matched to a gene; V was cut back by 6 bases and J by 2 bases. This CDR3 spans 15 amino acids. CDR1 and CDR2 from the germline V gene are MNHEY and SMNVEV (reference sequence). The CDR3 DNA sequence: TGTGCCAGCAGGATGTTAGCGGGGGCCTACAATGAGCAGTTCTTC. The encoded protein is CASRMLAGAYNEQFF.

The rearrangement links TRBV5-1 to TRBJ2-6; 10 nucleotides line up with TRBD1. With 1 base clipped from V and 2 bases from J, the junction kept 9 bases outside the gene matches. CDR1 is SGHRS and CDR2 is YFSETQ in the germline V gene. CDR3 length: 19 amino acids. CDR3 region: CASSLNPGQGFTGANVLTF. The CDR3 DNA is TGCGCCAGCAGCTTGAATCCGGGACAGGGGTTCACTGGGGCCAACGTCCTGACTTTC.

The chain has TRBV20-1 and TRBJ2-2; 7 bases align to TRBD2. Trimming at V came to 5 bases and at J to 6 bases, leaving 12 bases not matched to a gene. This CDR3 has 15 amino acids. Germline assignment: CDR1 DFQATT and CDR2 SNEGSKA (reference sequence). CDR3 residues: CSAPSAGDVAGELFF. The CDR3 region has the DNA TGCAGTGCTCCCTCTGCGGGAGACGTTGCCGGGGAGCTGTTTTTT.

This clonotype was recorded at least ten times. In DNA, the CDR3 is TGCAGTGCTAGTGGGACTTGGGGCGAGACCCAGTACTTC. This sequence encodes CSASGTWGETQYF. This sequence joins TRBV20-1 and TRBJ2-5; possible D gene TRBD2, 6 bases. Looked up from germline, CDR1 is DFQATT and CDR2 is SNEGSKA (reference sequence). The V end was cut by 3 bases, the J end by 5 bases, with 13 bases between. The CDR3 sequence is 13 residues long.

For the CDR3, the DNA is TGTGCCAGCAACCAACGATCCGGAGACACTGAAGCTTTCTTT. Its protein is CASNQRSGDTEAFF. V gene TRBV11-3 combines with J gene TRBJ1-1; no reliable D call. The CDR3 contains 14 residues. In germline, CDR1 is SGHNT, CDR2 YENEEA. Deletions cut 7 bases from V and 3 bases from J, with 15 bases between.

The gene calls are TRBV5-1 and TRBJ1-1; no reliable D call. The V end lost 4 bases, the J end lost 3 bases, and 13 bases lay between the germline ends. Germline lookup yields CDR1 SGHRS and CDR2 YFSETQ. This CDR3 is 14 amino acids long. Here the CDR3 reads CASSPYYRHTEAFF. Here the CDR3 DNA reads TGCGCCAGCAGCCCATATTATCGGCACACTGAAGCTTTCTTT.

There are a few counts of this clonotype. V is TRBV24-1 and J is TRBJ2-1; TRBD2 aligns across 9 bases. Germline lookup yields CDR1 KGHDR and CDR2 SFDVKD. The CDR3 is made up of 15 amino acids. J gave up 10 bases and V 5 bases, and 11 bases lay outside the gene matches. CDR3 amino acids: CATSAGTSLNHEQFF. DNA for the CDR3: TGTGCCACCAGTGCGGGGACTAGCCTTAACCACGAGCAGTTCTTC.

The chain combines TRBV12-5 with TRBJ2-7, with D tentatively TRBD2 (5 bases). The CDR3 has 17 amino acids. From germline, CDR1 is LGHNT and CDR2 FRNRAP. V gave up 1 base and J gave up 6 bases, with 22 bases separating them. CDR3 sequence: CASGLGPDSRYTSEQYV. The CDR3 DNA reads TGTGCTAGTGGTTTGGGACCGGACTCGAGGTATACTTCCGAGCAGTACGTC.

The genes are TRBV29-1 and TRBJ1-2, with a tentative D call TRBD1 (5 bases). CDR1 is SQVTM and CDR2 is ANQGSEA in the germline V gene. The germline V and J ends were trimmed by 7 bases and 3 bases, with 15 bases remaining between them. The CDR3 extends over 13 amino acids. The CDR3 sequence is CSATGGEDYGYTF. The CDR3 bases are TGCAGCGCCACAGGAGGGGAGGACTATGGCTACACCTTC.

This clonotype has more than one count but fewer than ten. V and J are TRBV12-3 or TRBV12-4 and TRBJ1-3; D remains unclear. The CDR3 contains 16 residues. Trimming removed 6 bases at V and 0 bases at J, with 15 bases between. This chain's CDR3 is CASSFRPGRSGNTIYF. The CDR3 region has the DNA TGTGCCAGCAGCTTCCGCCCCGGGCGCTCTGGAAACACCATATATTTT.

This chain joins TRBV12-3 or TRBV12-4 and TRBJ2-5, with 15 nucleotides matching TRBD2. CDR3 length: 17 amino acids. V lost 3 bases, J lost 2 bases, and 4 bases stayed unmatched. The CDR3 sequence: CASSFGLAGGPQETQYF. The CDR3 bases are TGTGCCAGCAGTTTCGGACTAGCGGGAGGGCCTCAAGAGACCCAGTACTTC.

This clonotype was found many times. V is TRBV5-5 and J is TRBJ1-1; D not certain. This CDR3 has 11 residues. V shed 5 bases and J shed 3 bases, with 5 bases lying between them. Germline assignment: CDR1 SGHKS and CDR2 YYEKEE (reference sequence). In DNA form, the CDR3 reads TGTGCCAGCAGAATCGACACTGAAGCTTTCTTT. Translated, it gives CASRIDTEAFF.

The chain combines TRBV29-1 with TRBJ2-5; 8 bases agree with TRBD1. The CDR3 sequence is 15 residues long. Germline CDR1 and CDR2: SQVTM and ANQGSEA. With 3 bases clipped from V and 1 base from J, the junction kept 7 bases outside the gene matches. CDR3 loop: CSVDDGGQGQETQYF. CDR3 nucleotides: TGCAGCGTTGACGATGGAGGACAGGGCCAAGAGACCCAGTACTTC.